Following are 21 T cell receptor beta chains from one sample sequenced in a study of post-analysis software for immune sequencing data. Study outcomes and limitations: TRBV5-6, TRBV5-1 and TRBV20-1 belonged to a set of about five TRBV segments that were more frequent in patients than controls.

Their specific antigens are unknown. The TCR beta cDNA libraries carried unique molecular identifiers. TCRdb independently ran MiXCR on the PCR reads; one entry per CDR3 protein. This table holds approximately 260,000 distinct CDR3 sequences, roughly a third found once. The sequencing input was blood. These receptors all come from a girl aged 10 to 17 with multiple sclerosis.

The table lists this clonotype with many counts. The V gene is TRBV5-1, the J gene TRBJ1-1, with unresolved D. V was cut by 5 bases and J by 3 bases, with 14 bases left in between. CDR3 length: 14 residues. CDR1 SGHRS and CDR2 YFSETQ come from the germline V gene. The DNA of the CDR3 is TGCGCCAGCAGGGAGAGGACTGGCGACACTGAAGCTTTCTTT. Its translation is CASRERTGDTEAFF.

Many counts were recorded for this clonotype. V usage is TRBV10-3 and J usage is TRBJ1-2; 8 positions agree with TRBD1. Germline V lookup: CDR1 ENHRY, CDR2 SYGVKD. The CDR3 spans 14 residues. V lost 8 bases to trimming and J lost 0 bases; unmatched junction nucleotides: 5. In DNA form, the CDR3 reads TGTGCCATCTCGACAGGGGAGGCTAACTATGGCTACACCTTC. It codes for CAISTGEANYGYTF.

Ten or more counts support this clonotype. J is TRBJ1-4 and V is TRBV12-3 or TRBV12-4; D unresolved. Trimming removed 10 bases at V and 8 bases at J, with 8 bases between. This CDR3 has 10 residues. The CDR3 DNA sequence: TGTGCCACCGGAAGGGAAAAACTGTTTTTT. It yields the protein CATGREKLFF.

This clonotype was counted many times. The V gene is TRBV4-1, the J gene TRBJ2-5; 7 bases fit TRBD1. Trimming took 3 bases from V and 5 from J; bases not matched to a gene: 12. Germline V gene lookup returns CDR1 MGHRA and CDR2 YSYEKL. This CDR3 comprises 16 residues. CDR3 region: CASSHPPGQIEETQYF. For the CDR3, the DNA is TGCGCCAGCAGCCATCCCCCGGGACAGATAGAGGAGACCCAGTACTTC.

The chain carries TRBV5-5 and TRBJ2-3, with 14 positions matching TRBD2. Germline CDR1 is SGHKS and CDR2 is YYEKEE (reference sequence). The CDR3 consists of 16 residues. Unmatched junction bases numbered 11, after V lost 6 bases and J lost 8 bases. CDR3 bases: TGTGCCAGCATCCCTTTGGGGACTAGCGGGGGTGGTACGCAGTATTTT. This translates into CASIPLGTSGGGTQYF. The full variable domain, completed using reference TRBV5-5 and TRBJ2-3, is DAGVTQSPTHLIKTRGQQVTLRCSPISGHKSVSWYQQVLGQGPQFIFQYYEKEERGRGNFPDRFSARQFPNYSSELNVNALLLGDSALYLCASIPLGTSGGGTQYFGPGTRLTVL.

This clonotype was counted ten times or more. DNA of the CDR3: TGCGCCAGCAGCTTGGAGCCGGATAGTAACTATGGCTACACCTTC. Amino acid sequence: CASSLEPDSNYGYTF. The chain employs TRBV5-1 and TRBJ1-2, with unresolved D. Germline V gene sequence: CDR1 SGHRS, CDR2 YFSETQ. CDR3 size: 15 residues. Trimming left V 0 bases short and J 1 base short, with 10 bases between.

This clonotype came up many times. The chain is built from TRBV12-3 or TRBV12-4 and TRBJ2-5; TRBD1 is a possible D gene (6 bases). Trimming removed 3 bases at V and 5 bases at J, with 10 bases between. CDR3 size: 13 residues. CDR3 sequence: CASSFQGSETQYF. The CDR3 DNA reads TGTGCCAGCAGTTTCCAGGGGAGTGAGACCCAGTACTTC.

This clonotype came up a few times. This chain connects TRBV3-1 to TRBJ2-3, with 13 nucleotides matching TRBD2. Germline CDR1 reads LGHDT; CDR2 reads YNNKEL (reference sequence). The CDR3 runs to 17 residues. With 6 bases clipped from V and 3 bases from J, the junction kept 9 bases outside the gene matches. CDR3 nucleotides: TGTGCCAGCAGAGGCTATCCGGGACTAGCGGGAACAGATACGCAGTATTTT. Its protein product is CASRGYPGLAGTDTQYF.

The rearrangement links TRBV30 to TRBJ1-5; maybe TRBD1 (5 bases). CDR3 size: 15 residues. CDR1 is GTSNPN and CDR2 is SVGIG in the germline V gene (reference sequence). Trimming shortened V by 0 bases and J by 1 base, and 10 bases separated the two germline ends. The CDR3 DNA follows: TGTGCCTGGAGTGTTGAGGGGCAAAGCAATCAGCCCCAGCATTTT. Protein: CAWSVEGQSNQPQHF.

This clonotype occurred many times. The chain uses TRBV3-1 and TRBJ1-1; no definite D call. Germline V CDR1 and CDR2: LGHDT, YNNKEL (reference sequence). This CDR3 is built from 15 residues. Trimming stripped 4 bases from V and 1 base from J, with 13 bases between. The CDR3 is CASSPIVQPNTEAFF. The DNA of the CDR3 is TGTGCCAGCAGCCCCATAGTACAGCCGAACACTGAAGCTTTCTTT.

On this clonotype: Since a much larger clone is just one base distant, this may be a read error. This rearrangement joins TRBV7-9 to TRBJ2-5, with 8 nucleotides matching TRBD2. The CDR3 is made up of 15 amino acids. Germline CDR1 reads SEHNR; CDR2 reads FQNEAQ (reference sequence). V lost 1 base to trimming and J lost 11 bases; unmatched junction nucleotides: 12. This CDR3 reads CASSLGSGRENEQYF. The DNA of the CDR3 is TGTGCCAGCAGCTTAGGGAGCGGGAGAGAAAATGAGCAGTACTTC.

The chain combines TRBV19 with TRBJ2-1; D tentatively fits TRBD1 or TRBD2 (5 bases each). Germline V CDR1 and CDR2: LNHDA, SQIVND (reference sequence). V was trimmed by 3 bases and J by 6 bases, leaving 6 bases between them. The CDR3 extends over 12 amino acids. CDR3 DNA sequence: TGTGCCAGTAGTATTGGGACCAATGAGCAGTTCTTC. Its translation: CASSIGTNEQFF.

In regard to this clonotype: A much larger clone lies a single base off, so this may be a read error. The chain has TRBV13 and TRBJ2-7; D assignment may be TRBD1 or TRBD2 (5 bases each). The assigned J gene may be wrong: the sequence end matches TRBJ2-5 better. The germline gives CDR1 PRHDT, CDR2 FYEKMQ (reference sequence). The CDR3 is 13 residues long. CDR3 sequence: CASNRGAGGTQYF. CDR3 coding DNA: TGTGCCAGCAACCGGGGCGCAGGCGGGACCCAGTACTTC.

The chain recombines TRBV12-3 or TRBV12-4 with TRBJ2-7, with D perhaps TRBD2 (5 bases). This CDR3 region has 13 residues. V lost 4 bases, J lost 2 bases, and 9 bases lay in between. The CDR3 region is CASSSSSPYEQYF. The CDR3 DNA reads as TGTGCCAGCAGTTCTAGCTCGCCCTACGAGCAGTACTTC.

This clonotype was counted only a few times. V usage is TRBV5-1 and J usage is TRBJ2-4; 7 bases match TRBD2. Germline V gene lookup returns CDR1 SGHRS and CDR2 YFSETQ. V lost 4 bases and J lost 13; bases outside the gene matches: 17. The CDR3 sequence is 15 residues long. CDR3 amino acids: CASSPSSGSYNEQYF. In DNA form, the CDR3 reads TGCGCCAGCAGCCCATCTAGCGGCTCCTACAATGAGCAGTACTTC.

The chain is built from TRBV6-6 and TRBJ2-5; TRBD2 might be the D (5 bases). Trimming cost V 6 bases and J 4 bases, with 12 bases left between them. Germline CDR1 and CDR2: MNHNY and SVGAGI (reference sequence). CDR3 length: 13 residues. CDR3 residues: CASRGVELETQYF. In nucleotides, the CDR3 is TGTGCCAGCAGGGGAGTCGAACTAGAGACCCAGTACTTC.

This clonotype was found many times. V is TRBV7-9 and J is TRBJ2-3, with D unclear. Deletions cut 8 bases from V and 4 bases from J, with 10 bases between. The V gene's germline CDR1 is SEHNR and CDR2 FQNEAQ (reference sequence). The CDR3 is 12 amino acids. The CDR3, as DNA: TGTGCCAGCTCCAACGGGCCAGATACGCAGTATTTT. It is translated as CASSNGPDTQYF.

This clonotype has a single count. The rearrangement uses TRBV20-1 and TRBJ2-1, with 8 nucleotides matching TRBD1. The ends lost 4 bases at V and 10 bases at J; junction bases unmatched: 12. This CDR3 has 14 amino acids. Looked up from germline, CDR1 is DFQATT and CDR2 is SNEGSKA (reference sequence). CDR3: CSATHPTGAWEQFF. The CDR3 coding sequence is TGCAGTGCTACCCACCCGACAGGGGCATGGGAGCAGTTCTTC.

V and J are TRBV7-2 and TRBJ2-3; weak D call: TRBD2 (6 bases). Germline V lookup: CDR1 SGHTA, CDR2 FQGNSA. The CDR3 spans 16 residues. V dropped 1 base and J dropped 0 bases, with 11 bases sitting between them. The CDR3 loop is CASSLGGSGSTDTQYF. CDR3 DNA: TGTGCCAGCAGCTTAGGCGGTAGCGGAAGCACAGATACGCAGTATTTT.

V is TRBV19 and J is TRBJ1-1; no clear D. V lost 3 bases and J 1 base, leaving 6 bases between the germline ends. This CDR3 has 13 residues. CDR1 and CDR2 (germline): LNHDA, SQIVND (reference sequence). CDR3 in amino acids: CASSMASNTEAFF. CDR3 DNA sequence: TGTGCCAGTAGTATGGCCTCGAACACTGAAGCTTTCTTT.

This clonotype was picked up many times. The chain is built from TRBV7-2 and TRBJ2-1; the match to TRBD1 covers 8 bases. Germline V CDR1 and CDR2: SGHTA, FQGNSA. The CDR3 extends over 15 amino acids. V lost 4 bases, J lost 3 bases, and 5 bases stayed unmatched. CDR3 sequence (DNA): TGTGCCAGCAGCTCGGACAGGGATATCTACAATGAGCAGTTCTTC. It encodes CASSSDRDIYNEQFF.